The sequence of this TCR beta chain was determined in a study of cytomegalovirus exposure and HLA in healthy donors. A note on this clone: Its specificity is unknown.

Whole-study findings and limits: Later analysis showed TCR association rates varying by HLA locus, highest for DRB1 and lowest for HLA-C.

In the PCR, 60 Vbeta and 13 Jbeta primers were used. TCRdb's copy holds only in-frame clones and misses some; the assay was immunoSEQ multiplex PCR. This table holds some 52,000 clones. Healthy bone marrow donors made up the cohort. The TCR comes from a woman aged 60-75 years in good health and CMV-seropositive. The specimen was PBMCs.

The DNA for the CDR3 is TGTGCCAGTACCACAGTTGGGAACACTGAAGCTTTCTTT. It translates to CASTTVGNTEAFF. This chain connects TRBV19 to TRBJ1-1; no clear D gene. V lost 7 bases, J lost 1 base, and 10 bases lay in between. From germline, CDR1 is LNHDA and CDR2 SQIVND (reference sequence). The CDR3 spans 13 residues.